This is a list of T cell receptor beta chains from one sample in a study of blood T cell repertoires in COVID-19. TCRdb's table, derived via immunoSEQ multiplex PCR, lists solely in-frame clones and lacks some. The sample shows about 180,000 clones, 88% of them seen only once. The sample taken for sequencing was PBMCs or T cells enriched from blood (not recorded which). The source of these receptors is a woman between 18 and 29 years old who had recovered from COVID-19. Each CDR3 is given with its conserved first and last residue. Fields, in order: clone size, D gene, J gene, V gene, CDR3 DNA, CDR3 protein. The D gene is left open where the match is weak. The size of a clone is reported for some rows only, either as once, few or many, or as a class for expanded clones.

clone_size: .
d_call: TRBD2
j_call: TRBJ2-3
v_call: TRBV7-3
cdr3_nt: TGTGCCAGCAGCTTAGTGCGGCTAGCGGCCCCTGGCAAGGCAGATACGCAGTATTTT
cdr3_aa: CASSLVRLAAPGKADTQYF

clone_size: .
d_call: TRBD2
j_call: TRBJ2-1
v_call: TRBV7-3
cdr3_nt: TGTGCCAGCAGCCCCCAAGGAGCGGGGGGGAATGAGCAGTTCTTC
cdr3_aa: CASSPQGAGGNEQFF

clone_size: .
d_call: TRBD1
j_call: TRBJ1-2
v_call: TRBV28
cdr3_nt: TGTGCCAGCAGTCTAATGATCACAGGGGAGTACTATGGCTACACCTTC
cdr3_aa: CASSLMITGEYYGYTF

clone_size: .
d_call: .
j_call: TRBJ2-6
v_call: TRBV10-3
cdr3_nt: TGTGCCATCAGTGAGTCACGGAGCTCTGGGGCCAACGTCCTGACTTTC
cdr3_aa: CAISESRSSGANVLTF

clone_size: .
d_call: .
j_call: TRBJ2-2
v_call: TRBV18
cdr3_nt: TGTGCCAGCTCACCGGGCCCATCCCGCGGGGAGCTGTTTTTT
cdr3_aa: CASSPGPSRGELFF

clone_size: .
d_call: .
j_call: TRBJ1-2
v_call: TRBV28
cdr3_nt: TGTGCCAGCAGGGGAGGGTCTGGCTACACCTTC
cdr3_aa: CASRGGSGYTF

clone_size: .
d_call: .
j_call: TRBJ2-5
v_call: TRBV12-3/TRBV12-4
cdr3_nt: TGTGCCAGCAGTACAGGGTTACAAGAGACCCAGTACTTC
cdr3_aa: CASSTGLQETQYF

clone_size: once
d_call: TRBD2
j_call: TRBJ2-7
v_call: TRBV6-5
cdr3_nt: TGTGCCAGCAGTTACGGGCTAGCGGGATCCTCCTACGAGCAGTACTTC
cdr3_aa: CASSYGLAGSSYEQYF

clone_size: .
d_call: TRBD1
j_call: TRBJ2-1
v_call: TRBV4-3
cdr3_nt: TGCGCCAGCAGCCAACTACAGGGGAAGGACAATGAGCAGTTCTTC
cdr3_aa: CASSQLQGKDNEQFF

clone_size: .
d_call: TRBD1
j_call: TRBJ1-1
v_call: TRBV28
cdr3_nt: TGTGCCAGCAGGCCGTCCGGGACAGGGGCCCTCTTT
cdr3_aa: CASRPSGTGALF

clone_size: .
d_call: .
j_call: TRBJ1-1
v_call: TRBV7-5
cdr3_nt: TGTGCCAGAAGCCCGGGACAGTTCACTGAAGCTTTCTTT
cdr3_aa: CARSPGQFTEAFF

clone_size: .
d_call: .
j_call: TRBJ1-1
v_call: TRBV5-8
cdr3_nt: TGTGCCAGCAGCCAACCGACAGACACTGAAGCTTTCTTT
cdr3_aa: CASSQPTDTEAFF

clone_size: .
d_call: TRBD2
j_call: TRBJ2-1
v_call: TRBV28
cdr3_nt: TGTGCCAGCAGTTTATCCTTCGGGACTAGCGGTTACAATGAGCAGTTCTTC
cdr3_aa: CASSLSFGTSGYNEQFF

clone_size: .
d_call: TRBD1
j_call: TRBJ2-7
v_call: TRBV28
cdr3_nt: TGTGCCAGCAGTTCCTCGGGACAGGGGGTCCACGAGCAGTACTTC
cdr3_aa: CASSSSGQGVHEQYF

clone_size: .
d_call: .
j_call: TRBJ2-3
v_call: TRBV7-9
cdr3_nt: TGTGCCAGCAGCTTCACGACTACAGATACGCAGTATTTT
cdr3_aa: CASSFTTTDTQYF

clone_size: .
d_call: .
j_call: TRBJ2-3
v_call: TRBV19
cdr3_nt: TGTGCCAGTACTTCTCAGGGAACAGATACGCAGTATTTT
cdr3_aa: CASTSQGTDTQYF

clone_size: .
d_call: .
j_call: TRBJ2-1
v_call: TRBV7-9
cdr3_nt: TGTGCCAGCACGAACTCCCCAAGCAATGAGCAGTTCTTC
cdr3_aa: CASTNSPSNEQFF

clone_size: .
d_call: .
j_call: TRBJ2-7
v_call: TRBV11-1
cdr3_nt: TGTGCCAGCAGCTTTAGCGGCGATTACGAGCAGTACTTC
cdr3_aa: CASSFSGDYEQYF

clone_size: few
d_call: .
j_call: TRBJ1-1
v_call: TRBV6-5
cdr3_nt: TGTGCCAGCAAAACTAGTCTAAACACTGAAGCTTTCTTT
cdr3_aa: CASKTSLNTEAFF

clone_size: once
d_call: TRBD2
j_call: TRBJ2-1
v_call: TRBV28
cdr3_nt: TGTGCCAGCAGTTCCCCTAGCGGGAGTTTCTACAATGAGCAGTTCTTC
cdr3_aa: CASSSPSGSFYNEQFF

clone_size: .
d_call: TRBD1
j_call: TRBJ1-2
v_call: TRBV29-1
cdr3_nt: TGCAGCGTTTCAGGGGGCCAGAAAGCTAACTATGGCTACACCTTC
cdr3_aa: CSVSGGQKANYGYTF

clone_size: once
d_call: TRBD1
j_call: TRBJ2-3
v_call: TRBV7-9
cdr3_nt: TGTGCCAGCAGCTTCCTTACCGGGACAGAAAACACAGATACGCAGTATTTT
cdr3_aa: CASSFLTGTENTDTQYF

clone_size: .
d_call: .
j_call: TRBJ1-6
v_call: TRBV28
cdr3_nt: TGTGCCAGCAGTTCCCCATCTGGGGGGTACTCCTATAATTCACCCCTCCACTTT
cdr3_aa: CASSSPSGGYSYNSPLHF

clone_size: .
d_call: .
j_call: TRBJ2-7
v_call: TRBV28
cdr3_nt: TGTGCCAGCAGTTTACCCTCAGCGACAGGCTCCTACGAGCAGTACTTC
cdr3_aa: CASSLPSATGSYEQYF

clone_size: .
d_call: .
j_call: TRBJ2-6
v_call: TRBV5-6
cdr3_nt: TGTGCCAGCAGCTCCGGGTCTGGGGCCAACGTCCTGACTTTC
cdr3_aa: CASSSGSGANVLTF

clone_size: .
d_call: .
j_call: TRBJ2-1
v_call: TRBV29-1
cdr3_nt: TGCAGCGCTAGAGGAAGCTCCTACAATGAGCAGTTCTTC
cdr3_aa: CSARGSSYNEQFF

clone_size: .
d_call: TRBD2
j_call: TRBJ2-2
v_call: TRBV2
cdr3_nt: TGTGCCAGCACCCTAGCGGGAGGCTATACCGGGGAGCTGTTTTTT
cdr3_aa: CASTLAGGYTGELFF

clone_size: .
d_call: .
j_call: TRBJ2-7
v_call: TRBV4-1
cdr3_nt: TGCGCCAGCAGCCAGGTCCCTCTAGCTATCTACGAGCAGTACTTC
cdr3_aa: CASSQVPLAIYEQYF

clone_size: .
d_call: TRBD1
j_call: TRBJ1-2
v_call: TRBV12-3/TRBV12-4
cdr3_nt: TGTGCCAGCAGGGGACAGGGTCTGGATGGCTACACCTTC
cdr3_aa: CASRGQGLDGYTF

clone_size: .
d_call: .
j_call: TRBJ2-1
v_call: TRBV10-1
cdr3_nt: TGCGCCAGCAGTGACGCCTGGGGGGTCGGTGAGCAGTTCTTC
cdr3_aa: CASSDAWGVGEQFF

clone_size: .
d_call: TRBD1
j_call: TRBJ2-7
v_call: TRBV28
cdr3_nt: TGTGCCAGCAGCCGGACAGGGGGGTTCATCCACGAGCAGTACTTC
cdr3_aa: CASSRTGGFIHEQYF

clone_size: .
d_call: TRBD2
j_call: TRBJ2-3
v_call: TRBV2
cdr3_nt: TGTGCCAGCAGTCAACTAGCTAGCGGCCCAGATACGCAGTATTTT
cdr3_aa: CASSQLASGPDTQYF

clone_size: .
d_call: .
j_call: TRBJ1-2
v_call: TRBV6-5
cdr3_nt: TGTGCCAGCAGTCCCTCAGGGGACGGAAACTATGGCTACACCTTC
cdr3_aa: CASSPSGDGNYGYTF

clone_size: few
d_call: TRBD1
j_call: TRBJ2-7
v_call: TRBV4-2
cdr3_nt: TGTGCCAGCAGCCAAGAGTCGGGACAGGGGTTCTACGAGCAGTACTTC
cdr3_aa: CASSQESGQGFYEQYF

clone_size: .
d_call: .
j_call: TRBJ1-1
v_call: TRBV29-1
cdr3_nt: TGCAGCGTTGAACGACAGAAGAACACTGAAGCTTTCTTT
cdr3_aa: CSVERQKNTEAFF

clone_size: few
d_call: .
j_call: TRBJ1-4
v_call: TRBV21-1
cdr3_nt: TGTGCCAGCAGCAGGGACAAGCCTTTT
cdr3_aa: CASSRDKPF

clone_size: .
d_call: .
j_call: TRBJ1-1
v_call: TRBV29-1
cdr3_nt: TGCAGCGTTGCGGCAGGGGCGAACACTGAAGCTTTCTTT
cdr3_aa: CSVAAGANTEAFF

clone_size: .
d_call: TRBD1
j_call: TRBJ2-2
v_call: TRBV27
cdr3_nt: TGTGCCAGCAAGACAGGGGACACCGGGGAGCTGTTTTTT
cdr3_aa: CASKTGDTGELFF

clone_size: few
d_call: TRBD1
j_call: TRBJ1-5
v_call: TRBV19
cdr3_nt: TGTGCCAGTAGTATGGGGACAGGGAACAATCAGCCCCAGCATTTT
cdr3_aa: CASSMGTGNNQPQHF

clone_size: .
d_call: .
j_call: TRBJ2-7
v_call: TRBV2
cdr3_nt: TGTGCCAGCAGTGAAGGGGAGTTCTACGAGCAGTACTTC
cdr3_aa: CASSEGEFYEQYF

clone_size: .
d_call: .
j_call: TRBJ1-5
v_call: TRBV2
cdr3_nt: TGTGCCTGCTCCACGGGGTTGGGCAATCAGCCCCAGCATTTT
cdr3_aa: CACSTGLGNQPQHF

clone_size: .
d_call: TRBD2
j_call: TRBJ2-3
v_call: TRBV5-4
cdr3_nt: TGTGCCAGCAGCCTGGGACTAGAGGCAGATACGCAGTATTTT
cdr3_aa: CASSLGLEADTQYF

clone_size: .
d_call: .
j_call: TRBJ2-3
v_call: TRBV5-1
cdr3_nt: TGCGCCAGCAGCTCCGAGGGACACCAGTACAGAGATACGCAGTATTTT
cdr3_aa: CASSSEGHQYRDTQYF

clone_size: .
d_call: .
j_call: TRBJ1-1
v_call: TRBV7-8
cdr3_nt: TGTGCCAGCAGCACACAGGTTGTTGGGACTGAAGCTTTCTTT
cdr3_aa: CASSTQVVGTEAFF

clone_size: .
d_call: TRBD1
j_call: TRBJ2-1
v_call: TRBV19
cdr3_nt: TGTGCCAGTAGTATAGGATTGGGGACAGGGGGGGATGAGCAGTTCTTC
cdr3_aa: CASSIGLGTGGDEQFF

clone_size: .
d_call: TRBD1
j_call: TRBJ2-6
v_call: TRBV14
cdr3_nt: TGTGCCAGCAGCCCCCGGGACAGGGTCTCTGGGGCCAACGTCCTGACTTTC
cdr3_aa: CASSPRDRVSGANVLTF